The rows below give T cell receptor beta chains drawn from one sample of a study of molecular identifiers for immune sequencing clone quantification. TCRdb used MiXCR to reprocess the PCR reads, holding one entry per CDR3 protein. The sample lists 37,000 or so distinct CDR3 sequences; less than 20% were seen once. The sequencing input was naive CD8+ T cells from blood, with Jurkat cell RNA spiked in. The source of these receptors is a human donor in good health. Some libraries in this study had Jurkat cell RNA spiked in. Both conserved end residues are part of each CDR3. Fields, in order: J gene, CDR3 length, V gene, clone size, CDR3 protein. Clone size is given for some rows only: seen once, a few or many times, or a class if the clone is expanded.

J gene: TRBJ2-1
CDR3 length: 14
V gene: TRBV27
clone size: -
CDR3 protein: CATEGTGGYNEQFF

J gene: TRBJ2-7
CDR3 length: 16
V gene: TRBV11-2
clone size: many
CDR3 protein: CASRTAAQANQYEQYF

J gene: TRBJ2-2
CDR3 length: 16
V gene: TRBV5-1
clone size: many
CDR3 protein: CASSFSGKGHTGELFF

J gene: TRBJ2-7
CDR3 length: 19
V gene: TRBV7-2
clone size: -
CDR3 protein: CASSLPSTREGLRGYEQYF

J gene: TRBJ2-7
CDR3 length: 13
V gene: TRBV11-2
clone size: few
CDR3 protein: CASSLGSGHEQYF

J gene: TRBJ1-1
CDR3 length: 14
V gene: TRBV19
clone size: few
CDR3 protein: CASIPGPPNTEAFF

J gene: TRBJ1-2
CDR3 length: 16
V gene: TRBV2
clone size: -
CDR3 protein: CASSSQQGRYGYGYTF

J gene: TRBJ2-1
CDR3 length: 18
V gene: TRBV20-1
clone size: -
CDR3 protein: CSARHVAQTSGRAREQFF

J gene: TRBJ1-1
CDR3 length: 13
V gene: TRBV27
clone size: many
CDR3 protein: CASRVAGGAEAFF

J gene: TRBJ2-7
CDR3 length: 10
V gene: TRBV12-3/TRBV12-4
clone size: -
CDR3 protein: CASGTYEQYF

J gene: TRBJ2-1
CDR3 length: 14
V gene: TRBV4-1
clone size: few
CDR3 protein: CASSQGYVVDEQFF

J gene: TRBJ2-7
CDR3 length: 15
V gene: TRBV7-2
clone size: many
CDR3 protein: CASSFYLAPTYEQYF

J gene: TRBJ2-7
CDR3 length: 16
V gene: TRBV4-3
clone size: -
CDR3 protein: CASSQDPRGSSYEQYF

J gene: TRBJ2-6
CDR3 length: 14
V gene: TRBV6-2/TRBV6-3
clone size: few
CDR3 protein: CASSRETGSIVLTF

J gene: TRBJ2-3
CDR3 length: 11
V gene: TRBV13
clone size: many
CDR3 protein: CAIGGTDTQYF

J gene: TRBJ2-1
CDR3 length: 16
V gene: TRBV7-2
clone size: -
CDR3 protein: CASSYYTRGLDNERFF

J gene: TRBJ2-1
CDR3 length: 16
V gene: TRBV18
clone size: few
CDR3 protein: CASSPPGLAGVNEQFF

J gene: TRBJ2-7
CDR3 length: 14
V gene: TRBV29-1
clone size: many
CDR3 protein: CSVEGLADSYEQYF

J gene: TRBJ2-3
CDR3 length: 15
V gene: TRBV9
clone size: few
CDR3 protein: CASSVGNSGTDTQYF

J gene: TRBJ2-1
CDR3 length: 12
V gene: TRBV28
clone size: many
CDR3 protein: CASAGVYNEQFF

J gene: TRBJ1-5
CDR3 length: 15
V gene: TRBV19
clone size: many
CDR3 protein: CASSWTQYSNQPQHF

J gene: TRBJ2-5
CDR3 length: 13
V gene: TRBV6-5
clone size: many
CDR3 protein: CASSYWQGATQYF

J gene: TRBJ2-7
CDR3 length: 14
V gene: TRBV4-3
clone size: many
CDR3 protein: CASSQGHLMYEQYF

J gene: TRBJ1-6
CDR3 length: 13
V gene: TRBV7-6
clone size: -
CDR3 protein: CASSLGGSQALHF

J gene: TRBJ2-1
CDR3 length: 11
V gene: TRBV28
clone size: -
CDR3 protein: CASSGYNEQFF

J gene: TRBJ2-7
CDR3 length: 14
V gene: TRBV9
clone size: many
CDR3 protein: CASSVTGAAYEQYF

J gene: TRBJ2-7
CDR3 length: 12
V gene: TRBV27
clone size: many
CDR3 protein: CASSQAGSEQYF

J gene: TRBJ1-5
CDR3 length: 14
V gene: TRBV27
clone size: many
CDR3 protein: CASSFSGPHQPQHF

J gene: TRBJ1-5
CDR3 length: 12
V gene: TRBV28
clone size: many
CDR3 protein: CASSYRGQPQHF

J gene: TRBJ2-7
CDR3 length: 15
V gene: TRBV9
clone size: -
CDR3 protein: CASSDRDSFSYEQYF

J gene: TRBJ2-1
CDR3 length: 12
V gene: TRBV10-3
clone size: many
CDR3 protein: CAISWTSAEQFF

J gene: TRBJ2-5
CDR3 length: 16
V gene: TRBV5-1
clone size: -
CDR3 protein: CASSHSGLVDQETQYF

J gene: TRBJ2-1
CDR3 length: 14
V gene: TRBV5-5
clone size: few
CDR3 protein: CASSLGAGTNEQFF

J gene: TRBJ2-7
CDR3 length: 13
V gene: TRBV29-1
clone size: few
CDR3 protein: CSVEDIQDYEQYF

J gene: TRBJ2-1
CDR3 length: 15
V gene: TRBV4-3
clone size: many
CDR3 protein: CASSYGTSKGNEQFF

J gene: TRBJ2-4
CDR3 length: 16
V gene: TRBV3-1
clone size: few
CDR3 protein: CASCPARGETKNIQYF

J gene: TRBJ1-1
CDR3 length: 14
V gene: TRBV5-4
clone size: -
CDR3 protein: CASSLSLGNTEAFF

J gene: TRBJ2-5
CDR3 length: 13
V gene: TRBV12-3/TRBV12-4
clone size: many
CDR3 protein: CASTPLREETQYF

J gene: TRBJ2-1
CDR3 length: 18
V gene: TRBV11-2
clone size: many
CDR3 protein: CASSLPGLAGSSYNEQFF

J gene: TRBJ2-7
CDR3 length: 15
V gene: TRBV4-3
clone size: -
CDR3 protein: CASSQGTGGPYEQYF

J gene: TRBJ2-7
CDR3 length: 18
V gene: TRBV9
clone size: few
CDR3 protein: CASSVDSEGVNQPYEQYF

J gene: TRBJ2-1
CDR3 length: 14
V gene: TRBV10-2
clone size: many
CDR3 protein: CASSELGGNNEQFF

J gene: TRBJ2-7
CDR3 length: 17
V gene: TRBV28
clone size: few
CDR3 protein: CASRNRDIGIGSYEQYF

J gene: TRBJ2-4
CDR3 length: 14
V gene: TRBV9
clone size: many
CDR3 protein: CASSPPGGENIQYF

J gene: TRBJ2-5
CDR3 length: 13
V gene: TRBV6-6
clone size: -
CDR3 protein: CASSRLQGETQYF

J gene: TRBJ2-3
CDR3 length: 15
V gene: TRBV3-1
clone size: many
CDR3 protein: CASSPGQGGGDTQYF

J gene: TRBJ2-1
CDR3 length: 13
V gene: TRBV7-9
clone size: many
CDR3 protein: CASSPGGSVEQFF

J gene: TRBJ2-7
CDR3 length: 14
V gene: TRBV6-2/TRBV6-3
clone size: many
CDR3 protein: CASSPGQMGYEQYF

J gene: TRBJ2-1
CDR3 length: 18
V gene: TRBV4-2
clone size: -
CDR3 protein: CASSTKPPGRYSYNEQFF

J gene: TRBJ2-7
CDR3 length: 13
V gene: TRBV20-1
clone size: many
CDR3 protein: CSARHLEYYEQYF

J gene: TRBJ2-7
CDR3 length: 14
V gene: TRBV4-2
clone size: few
CDR3 protein: CASNPGTSDYEQYF

J gene: TRBJ2-4
CDR3 length: 12
V gene: TRBV2
clone size: -
CDR3 protein: CATLMAESIQYF

J gene: TRBJ2-2
CDR3 length: 14
V gene: TRBV28
clone size: many
CDR3 protein: CASSKGRYTGELFF

J gene: TRBJ2-4
CDR3 length: 16
V gene: TRBV7-9
clone size: many
CDR3 protein: CASSAPLGLAKNIQYF

J gene: TRBJ1-2
CDR3 length: 15
V gene: TRBV27
clone size: once
CDR3 protein: CARSLSPTGYYGYTF